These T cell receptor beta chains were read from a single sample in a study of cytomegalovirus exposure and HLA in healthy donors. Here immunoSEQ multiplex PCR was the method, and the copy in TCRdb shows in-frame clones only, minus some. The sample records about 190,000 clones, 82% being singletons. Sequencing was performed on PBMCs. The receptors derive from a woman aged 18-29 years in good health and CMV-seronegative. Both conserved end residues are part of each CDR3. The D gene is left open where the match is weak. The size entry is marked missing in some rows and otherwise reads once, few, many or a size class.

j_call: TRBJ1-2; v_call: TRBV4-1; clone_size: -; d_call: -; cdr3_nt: TGCGCCAGCAGCCAGCCGACAGCAGCTAACTATGGCTACACCTTC; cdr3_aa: CASSQPTAANYGYTF
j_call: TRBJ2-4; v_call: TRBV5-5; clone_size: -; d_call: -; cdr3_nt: TGTGCCAGCAGCTTGGTCCGGGACAAAAACATTCAGTACTTC; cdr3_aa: CASSLVRDKNIQYF
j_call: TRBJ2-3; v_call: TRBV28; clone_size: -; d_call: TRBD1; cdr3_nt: TGTGCCAGCACCACATCGGACAGGGGAGAAACAGATACGCAGTATTTT; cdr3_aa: CASTTSDRGETDTQYF
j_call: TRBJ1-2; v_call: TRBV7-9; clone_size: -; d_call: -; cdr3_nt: TGTGCCAGCAGCTTAGGGACAGCCTATGGCTACACCTTC; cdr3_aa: CASSLGTAYGYTF
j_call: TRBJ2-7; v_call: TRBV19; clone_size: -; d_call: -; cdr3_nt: TGTGCCAGTAGTATTTCTGCGGCGGCCGCCTACGAGCAGTACTTC; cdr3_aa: CASSISAAAAYEQYF
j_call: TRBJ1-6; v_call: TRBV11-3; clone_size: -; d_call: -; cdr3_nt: TGTGCCAGCAGCCCTAGGGAGACCACCAATTCACCCCTCCACTTT; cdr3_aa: CASSPRETTNSPLHF
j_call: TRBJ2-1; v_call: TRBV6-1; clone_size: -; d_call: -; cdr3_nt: TGTGCCAGCAGTGAAGCAGAGGGTTTGGCCTACAATGAGCAGTTCTTC; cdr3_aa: CASSEAEGLAYNEQFF
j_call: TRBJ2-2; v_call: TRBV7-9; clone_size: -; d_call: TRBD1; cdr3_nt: TGTGCCAGCAGCCACCGGGACAGGGACACCGGGGAGCTGTTTTTT; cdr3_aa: CASSHRDRDTGELFF
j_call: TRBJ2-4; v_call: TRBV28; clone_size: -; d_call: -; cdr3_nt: TGTGCCAGCAGTACAGGGATAAGGAAAAACATTCAGTACTTC; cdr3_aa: CASSTGIRKNIQYF
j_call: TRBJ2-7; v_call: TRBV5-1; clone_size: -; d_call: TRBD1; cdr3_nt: TGCGCCAGTCATCGACAGGGCGATCCCTACGAGCAGTACTTC; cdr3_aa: CASHRQGDPYEQYF
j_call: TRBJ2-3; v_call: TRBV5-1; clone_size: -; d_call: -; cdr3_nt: TGCGCCAGCAGCTTGGAGGGCCAGGGGATGAGAGCGCAGTATTTT; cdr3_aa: CASSLEGQGMRAQYF
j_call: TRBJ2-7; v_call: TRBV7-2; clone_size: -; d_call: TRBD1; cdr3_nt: TGTGCCAGCGGGGGACAGGGATTCTTCGAGCAGTACTTC; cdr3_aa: CASGGQGFFEQYF
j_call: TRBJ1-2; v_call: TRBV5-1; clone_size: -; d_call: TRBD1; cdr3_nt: TGCGCCAGCAGCGTACAGGGGGGAGATGGCTACACCTTC; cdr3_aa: CASSVQGGDGYTF
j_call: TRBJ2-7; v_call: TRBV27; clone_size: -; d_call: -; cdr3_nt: TGTGCCAGCTCTATGGGGCGAGAGCAGTACTTC; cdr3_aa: CASSMGREQYF
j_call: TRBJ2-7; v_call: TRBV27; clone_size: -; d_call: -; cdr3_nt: TGTGCCAGCAGTTCCCTCGAGGGTCGCGGGGAGCAGTACTTC; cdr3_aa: CASSSLEGRGEQYF
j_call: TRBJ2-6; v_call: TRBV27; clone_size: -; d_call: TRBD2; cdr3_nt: TGTGCCAGCAGTTTATCCTTAGCGGGAGGGTCCGGGGCCAACGTCCTGACTTTC; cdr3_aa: CASSLSLAGGSGANVLTF
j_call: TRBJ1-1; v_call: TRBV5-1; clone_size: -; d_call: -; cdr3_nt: TGCGCCAGCAGCTGGGGGGGGCCGATGAACACTGAAGCTTTCTTT; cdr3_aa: CASSWGGPMNTEAFF
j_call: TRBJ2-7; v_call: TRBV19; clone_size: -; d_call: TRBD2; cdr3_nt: TGTGCCAGTAGTTCATCGGGACTAGCGGGCTACGAGCAGTACTTC; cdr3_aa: CASSSSGLAGYEQYF
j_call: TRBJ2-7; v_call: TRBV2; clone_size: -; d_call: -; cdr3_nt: TGTGCCAGCAGTGGGGACAACTACGAGCAGTACTTC; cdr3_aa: CASSGDNYEQYF
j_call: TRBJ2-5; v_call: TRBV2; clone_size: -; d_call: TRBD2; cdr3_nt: TGTGCCAGCAAAACTCTACTAGCGGGGGAAGAGACCCAGTACTTC; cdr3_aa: CASKTLLAGEETQYF
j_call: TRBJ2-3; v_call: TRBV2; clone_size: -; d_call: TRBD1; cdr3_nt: TGTGCCAGCACTTCTTCCAGGGGCCAGGGGGCAGATACGCAGTATTTT; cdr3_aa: CASTSSRGQGADTQYF
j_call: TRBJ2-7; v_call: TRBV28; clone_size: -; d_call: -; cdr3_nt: TGTGCCAGCAGGCTTCCCCCCGGTGCGGGTAGCCCCTACGAGCAGTACTTC; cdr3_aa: CASRLPPGAGSPYEQYF
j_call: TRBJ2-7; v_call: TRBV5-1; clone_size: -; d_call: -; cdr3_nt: TGCGCCAGCAGCCCGGGGGGCGGGTACGAGCAGTACTTC; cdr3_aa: CASSPGGGYEQYF
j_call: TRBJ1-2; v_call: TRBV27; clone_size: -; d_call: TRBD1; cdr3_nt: TGTGCCAGCAGTTCGGGGGGGGACAGAAACTATGGCTACACCTTC; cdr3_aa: CASSSGGDRNYGYTF
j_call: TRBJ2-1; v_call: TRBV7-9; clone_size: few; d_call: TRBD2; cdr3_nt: TGTGCCAGCGGGACTAGCAATGAGCAGTTCTTC; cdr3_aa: CASGTSNEQFF
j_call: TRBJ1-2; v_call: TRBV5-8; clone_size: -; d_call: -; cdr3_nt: TGTGCCAGCAGCTACTTGGACAGCTACTATGGCTACACCTTC; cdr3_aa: CASSYLDSYYGYTF
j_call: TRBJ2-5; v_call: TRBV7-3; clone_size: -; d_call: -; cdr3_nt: TGTGCCAGCAGCTTAACCCCAGACAGCCAAGAGACCCAGTACTTC; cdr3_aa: CASSLTPDSQETQYF
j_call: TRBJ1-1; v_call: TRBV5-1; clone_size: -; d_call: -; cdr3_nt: TGCGCCAGCAGCCCCTGGACAGCGAACACTGAAGCTTTCTTT; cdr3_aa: CASSPWTANTEAFF
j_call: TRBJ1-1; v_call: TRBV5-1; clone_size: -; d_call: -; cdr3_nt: TGCGCCAGCAGCTTGGCGGGGGGGCGAGCTGAAGCTTTCTTT; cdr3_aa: CASSLAGGRAEAFF
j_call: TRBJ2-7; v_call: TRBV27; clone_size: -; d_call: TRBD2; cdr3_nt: TGTGCCAGCAGTTTATCTGCGGGAGGGCACGGGAACGAGCAGTACTTC; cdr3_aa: CASSLSAGGHGNEQYF
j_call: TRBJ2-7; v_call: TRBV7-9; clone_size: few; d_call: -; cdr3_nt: TGTGCCAGTGGAGGGAACGAGCAGTACTTC; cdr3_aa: CASGGNEQYF
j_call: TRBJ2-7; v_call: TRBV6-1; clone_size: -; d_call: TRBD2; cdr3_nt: TGTGCCAGCAGTGTGGTGACTAGCGGTTACTACGAGCAGTACTTC; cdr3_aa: CASSVVTSGYYEQYF
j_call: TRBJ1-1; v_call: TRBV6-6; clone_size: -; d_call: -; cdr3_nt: TGTGCCAGCAGTTACGATGAGAGGGAAGCTTTCTTT; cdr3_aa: CASSYDEREAFF
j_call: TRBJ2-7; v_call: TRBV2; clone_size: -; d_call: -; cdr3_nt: TGTGCCAGCAGGGGGGGAGGAGGGACGGCCGGATACGAGCAGTACTTC; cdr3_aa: CASRGGGGTAGYEQYF
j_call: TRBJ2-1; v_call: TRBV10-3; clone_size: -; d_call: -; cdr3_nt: TGTGCCATCAGTGAAGAGGTTACCTACAATGAGCAGTTCTTC; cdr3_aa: CAISEEVTYNEQFF
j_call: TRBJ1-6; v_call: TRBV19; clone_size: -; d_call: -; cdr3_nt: TGTGCCAGTAGTATTGGGGTGACAGGCTACTCCTATAATTCACCCCTCCACTTT; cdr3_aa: CASSIGVTGYSYNSPLHF
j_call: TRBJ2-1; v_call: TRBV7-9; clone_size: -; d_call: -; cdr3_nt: TGTGCCAGCAGCATACCGGGGGTCTACAATGAGCAGTTCTTC; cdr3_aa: CASSIPGVYNEQFF
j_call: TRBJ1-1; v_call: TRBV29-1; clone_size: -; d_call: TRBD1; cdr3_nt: TGCAGTGCTGACAGGGGGCAGAAGAAAGCTTTCTTT; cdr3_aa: CSADRGQKKAFF
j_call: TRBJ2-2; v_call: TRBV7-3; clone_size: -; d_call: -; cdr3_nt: TGTGCCAGCAGCTTAACTAGGCAGGGGAAACACGGGGAGCTGTTTTTT; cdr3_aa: CASSLTRQGKHGELFF
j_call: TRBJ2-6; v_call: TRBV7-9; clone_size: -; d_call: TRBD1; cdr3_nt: TGTGCCAGCAGCTTAGTGGGACAGGGGTTCTCTGGGGCCAACGTCCTGACTTTC; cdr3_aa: CASSLVGQGFSGANVLTF
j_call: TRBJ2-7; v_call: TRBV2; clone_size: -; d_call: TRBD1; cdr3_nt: TGTGCCAGCGGGGGGACAGGGGAATCGTACGAGCAGTACTTC; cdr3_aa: CASGGTGESYEQYF
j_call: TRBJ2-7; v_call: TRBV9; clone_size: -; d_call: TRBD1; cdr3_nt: TGTGCCAGCAGCCCCCGGACAGGAGATTACGAGCAGTACTTC; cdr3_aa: CASSPRTGDYEQYF
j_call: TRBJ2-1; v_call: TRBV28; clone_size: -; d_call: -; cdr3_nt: TGTGCCAGCAGGGGAGCACTGAATGAGCAGTTCTTC; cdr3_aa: CASRGALNEQFF
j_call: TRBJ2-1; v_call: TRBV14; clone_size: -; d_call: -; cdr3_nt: TGTGCCAGCAGCCTGAGGCCCCCCCTCCTAAATGAGCAGTTCTTC; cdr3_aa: CASSLRPPLLNEQFF
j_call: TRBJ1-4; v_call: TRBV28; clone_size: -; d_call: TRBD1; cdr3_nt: TGTGCCAGCAGTCTTACTACGGGACAGCCTAATGAAAAACTGTTTTTT; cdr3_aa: CASSLTTGQPNEKLFF
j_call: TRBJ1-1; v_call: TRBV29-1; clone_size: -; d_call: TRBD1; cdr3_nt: TGCAGCGATTACAGGGGGGGTAACACTGAAGCTTTCTTT; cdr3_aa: CSDYRGGNTEAFF
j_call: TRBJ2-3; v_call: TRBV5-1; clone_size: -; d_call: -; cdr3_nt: TGCGCCAGCAGCCCGGGGGATCGCACAGATACGCAGTATTTT; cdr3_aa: CASSPGDRTDTQYF
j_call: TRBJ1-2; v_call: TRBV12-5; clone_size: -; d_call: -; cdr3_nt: TGTGCTAGTGGTTTGGAATACATCCAGGGTCGGGACACCTTC; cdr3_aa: CASGLEYIQGRDTF
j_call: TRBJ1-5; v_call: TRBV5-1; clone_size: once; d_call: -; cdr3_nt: TGCGCCAGCAGCTTGTCTTGGGGCGCCAATCAGCCCCAGCATTTT; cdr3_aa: CASSLSWGANQPQHF